Presented here are 25 T cell receptor beta chains from one specimen sequenced in a study of T cells in Graves' hyperthyroidism and ophthalmopathy (dated by TCRdb to between 2018 and 2021). Receptor amplification or capture employed multiplex PCR. TCRdb records Illumina HiSeq 2000 as the sequencer. The TCR beta CDR3 regions were amplified from RNA transcripts. The first round of RT-PCR for the TCR CDR3 was performed with the HTBI primer set and the Qiagen OneStep RT-PCR kit. TCRdb trimmed public reads at Q25 via fastp, called clones via MiXCR and kept in-frame beta chains. One record per CDR3 amino acid sequence lists the most common genes and DNA. For this sample there are roughly 600,000 distinct CDR3 sequences; roughly 14% appear just once. The ten largest clones represent around 12% of the sample. Sample: blood. Every receptor here comes from a woman in her forties or fifties with Graves' ophthalmopathy.

This clonotype was detected a few times. The rearrangement links TRBV28 to TRBJ1-5; D gene unclear. Germline CDR1 is MDHEN and CDR2 is SYDVKM. This CDR3 comprises 18 residues. V was cut by 5 bases and J by 0 bases, with 20 bases left in between. CDR3 sequence: CASSVMGGVVFSNQPQHF. CDR3 coding DNA: TGTGCCAGCAGTGTGATGGGAGGAGTTGTTTTTAGCAATCAGCCCCAGCATTTT.

The table lists this clonotype with many counts. V is TRBV7-3 and J is TRBJ2-7; no reliable D call. This CDR3 has 15 residues. Looked up from germline, CDR1 is SGHTA and CDR2 is FQGTGA. V was pared by 4 bases and J by 5 bases, with 18 bases between. Here the CDR3 DNA reads TGTGCCAGCAGCTCTGGGTCTCGAAGGTCGGACGAGCAGTACTTC. Residues: CASSSGSRRSDEQYF.

The chain links TRBV11-3 to TRBJ2-5; 8 nucleotides match TRBD2. CDR3 length equals 17 residues. V lost 4 bases, J lost 5 bases, and 15 bases stayed unmatched. CDR1 is SGHNT, CDR2 YENEEA, per germline. CDR3 DNA sequence: TGTGCCAGCAGCTGGGGGCGCCTCAGCGGGAGTTGGGAGACCCAGTACTTC. It codes for CASSWGRLSGSWETQYF. Filled out from reference TRBV11-3 and TRBJ2-5, the complete variable domain reads EAGVVQSPRYKIIEKKQPVAFWCNPISGHNTLYWYLQNLGQGPELLIRYENEEAVDDSQLPKDRFSAERLKGVDSTLKIQPAELGDSAVYLCASSWGRLSGSWETQYFGPGTRLLVL.

This clonotype was detected many times. This rearrangement joins TRBV6-2 or TRBV6-3 to TRBJ1-1, with D maybe TRBD1 (6 bases). CDR1 is MNHEY, CDR2 SVGEGT, per germline. V lost 5 bases and J lost 4, with 17 bases in between. CDR3 length equals 15 residues. In DNA form, the CDR3 reads TGTGCCAGCAGTCCGAGGCGAACAGGGTCCACTGAAGCTTTCTTT. Translating it yields CASSPRRTGSTEAFF.

V and J are TRBV4-3 and TRBJ2-7, with 11 bases aligning to TRBD2. V was clipped by 0 bases and J by 3 bases; unmatched bases: 4. Per germline, CDR1 LGHNA and CDR2 YSLEER. The CDR3 sequence is 16 residues long. CDR3 nucleotide sequence: TGCGCCAGCAGCCAAGAGTCACTAGCGGGAGTCTACGAGCAGTACTTC. This encodes CASSQESLAGVYEQYF.

The rearrangement uses TRBV5-1 and TRBJ2-5; D ambiguous. Germline V CDR1 and CDR2: SGHRS, YFSETQ. V shed 5 bases and J shed 5 bases, with 13 bases lying between them. CDR3 length: 13 residues. Written as DNA, the CDR3 is TGCGCCAGCAGTCCGGCAGTAGAGGAGACCCAGTACTTC. Its translation is CASSPAVEETQYF.

There are many counts of this clonotype. The chain combines TRBV7-2 with TRBJ2-1, with D unclear. V was shortened by 0 bases and J by 1 base, with 1 base between the two germline ends. CDR3 size: 13 residues. From germline, CDR1 is SGHTA and CDR2 FQGNSA. CDR3: CASSLASYNEQFF. CDR3 nucleotide sequence: TGTGCCAGCAGCTTAGCATCCTACAATGAGCAGTTCTTC.

This clonotype occurred many times. V usage is TRBV6-2 or TRBV6-3 and J usage is TRBJ1-5, with a possible D match to TRBD1 (5 bases). With 6 bases removed from V and 1 base from J, the gap between germline ends came to 16 bases. CDR1 is MNHEY, CDR2 SVGEGT, per germline. CDR3 length: 16 residues. The CDR3 nucleotides are TGTGCCAGCAGCAAAGACAGTTACGAAAGCAATCAGCCCCAGCATTTT. Protein sequence: CASSKDSYESNQPQHF.

This clonotype was recorded many times. The V gene is TRBV12-3 or TRBV12-4, the J gene TRBJ1-1; D is possibly TRBD1 (5 bases). Trimming removed 6 bases at V and 4 bases at J, with 21 bases between. The CDR3 runs 16 residues. The CDR3 loop is CASSPNQGMLATEAFF. DNA of the CDR3: TGTGCCAGCAGCCCGAACCAGGGAATGCTGGCCACTGAAGCTTTCTTT.

At least ten counts were recorded for this clonotype. The V gene is TRBV7-8, the J gene TRBJ2-3, with D unresolved. This CDR3 spans 14 amino acids. Germline V lookup: CDR1 SGHVS, CDR2 FQNEAQ. Between the trimmed V and J ends, which lost 5 bases and 1 base, there was a span of 10 bases. The CDR3 here is CASSRARGTDTQYF. CDR3 bases: TGTGCCAGCAGCCGGGCTCGTGGCACAGATACGCAGTATTTT.

The sample holds a few counts of this clonotype. The chain employs TRBV7-9 and TRBJ2-2; the D call may be TRBD1 or TRBD2 (5 bases each). This CDR3 spans 15 amino acids. V gave up 5 bases and J gave up 3 bases, with 13 bases separating them. Germline lookup yields CDR1 SEHNR and CDR2 FQNEAQ (reference sequence). CDR3 residues: CASSLGTEYTGELFF. The CDR3 nucleotides are TGTGCCAGCAGCCTTGGGACGGAGTACACCGGGGAGCTGTTTTTT.

Comments on this clonotype: This may stem from a read error, because a much larger clone lies one nucleotide away. This chain links TRBV6-1 with TRBJ2-4; a weak D match, TRBD2 (5 bases). V was shortened by 7 bases and J by 0 bases, with 22 bases between the two germline ends. This CDR3 comprises 18 residues. Germline-derived CDR1 and CDR2 are MNHNS and SASEGT. CDR3 sequence (DNA): TGTGCCAGCAATCCCTACAGCAGTTTTGGACTAGCCAAAAACATTCAGTACTTC. It encodes CASNPYSSFGLAKNIQYF.

The chain couples TRBV19 to TRBJ1-2; 7 bases align to TRBD1. Germline CDR1 and CDR2: LNHDA and SQIVND (reference sequence). V dropped 3 bases and J dropped 7; count of bases not matched to a gene: 8. This CDR3 is built from 14 residues. In nucleotides, the CDR3 is TGTGCCAGTAGTATGGGAGGAGGGGGCGGTGGCTACACCTTC. It encodes CASSMGGGGGGYTF.

This clonotype was observed many times. V gene TRBV9 combines with J gene TRBJ2-1, with 12 nucleotides matching TRBD2. The CDR3 has 15 residues. V gave up 0 bases and J gave up 7 bases; unmatched junction bases: 2. The germline V gene has CDR1 SGDLS and CDR2 YYNGEE. The CDR3 here is CASSVGTSGKNEQFF. The CDR3 DNA reads as TGTGCCAGCAGCGTAGGGACTAGCGGGAAGAATGAGCAGTTCTTC.

This clonotype was detected only a few times. CDR3 DNA: TGCAGCGTAACGGCAGGGACAGGGGGCGCCGGAGATACGCAGTATTTT. Its translation is CSVTAGTGGAGDTQYF. The chain has TRBV29-1 and TRBJ2-3; 12 bases line up with TRBD1. The germline gives CDR1 SQVTM, CDR2 ANQGSEA. The ends lost 6 bases at V and 5 bases at J; junction bases unmatched: 12. The CDR3 runs 16 residues.

There are many counts of this clonotype. The J gene is TRBJ1-2, the V gene TRBV7-2; possible D gene TRBD1, 6 bases. The CDR3 consists of 17 residues. Trimming removed 3 bases from V and 4 bases from J, with 21 bases in between. CDR1 and CDR2 (germline): SGHTA, FQGNSA. CDR3 sequence reads: CASSFARGSGESYGYTF. In nucleotides, the CDR3 is TGTGCCAGCAGCTTCGCCCGGGGGTCAGGGGAAAGCTATGGCTACACCTTC. Combining the CDR3 with reference TRBV7-2 and TRBJ1-2 gives the whole variable domain GAGVSQSPSNKVTEKGKDVELRCDPISGHTALYWYRQSLGQGLEFLIYFQGNSAPDKSGLPSDRFSAERTGGSVSTLTIQRTQQEDSAVYLCASSFARGSGESYGYTFGSGTRLTVV.

This chain connects TRBV9 to TRBJ1-1; D is uncertain. Germline CDR1 is SGDLS and CDR2 is YYNGEE. The CDR3 covers 14 residues. V was cut by 0 bases and J by 1 base, with 7 bases left in between. CDR3 protein: CASSVAQQNTEAFF. For the CDR3, the DNA is TGTGCCAGCAGCGTAGCCCAACAGAACACTGAAGCTTTCTTT.

This chain connects TRBV7-2 to TRBJ2-2, with 11 bases fitting TRBD1. The germline gives CDR1 SGHTA, CDR2 FQGNSA. The CDR3 sequence is 16 residues long. V was clipped by 5 bases and J by 4 bases; unmatched bases: 6. CDR3 DNA sequence: TGTGCCAGCAGCCCCAAAGGGACAGGGGGCACCGGGGAGCTGTTTTTT. It translates to CASSPKGTGGTGELFF. The full variable domain, completed using reference TRBV7-2 and TRBJ2-2, is GAGVSQSPSNKVTEKGKDVELRCDPISGHTALYWYRQSLGQGLEFLIYFQGNSAPDKSGLPSDRFSAERTGGSVSTLTIQRTQQEDSAVYLCASSPKGTGGTGELFFGEGSRLTVL.

This clonotype came up a few times. The V and J genes are TRBV20-1 and TRBJ1-1, with no clear D. The germline CDR1 and CDR2 sequences are DFQATT and SNEGSKA (reference sequence). The CDR3 is 13 residues long. With 3 bases removed from V and 1 base from J, the gap between germline ends came to 9 bases. Here the CDR3 DNA reads TGCAGTGCTAGCCAAGATACGAACACTGAAGCTTTCTTT. It codes for CSASQDTNTEAFF.

This clonotype was observed many times. The chain couples TRBV6-2 or TRBV6-3 to TRBJ2-7; 7 bases fit TRBD2. V lost 5 bases and J lost 6; bases outside the gene matches: 10. This CDR3 has 14 amino acids. The germline CDR1 and CDR2 sequences are MNHEY and SVGEGT. CDR3 sequence: CASSHSGIRIEQYF. The CDR3 nucleotides are TGTGCCAGCAGTCACAGCGGGATCCGGATCGAGCAGTACTTC.

The chain has TRBV2 and TRBJ1-5; D might be TRBD1 (5 bases). The CDR3 length is 16 residues. The V and J ends lost 2 bases and 7 bases respectively, with 18 bases between them. CDR1 is SNHLY and CDR2 is FYNNEI in the germline V gene. The CDR3 loop reads CASSEQGRVTTQPQHF. The CDR3 nucleotides are TGTGCCAGCAGTGAACAGGGCAGGGTGACGACCCAGCCCCAGCATTTT.

The chain links TRBV7-9 to TRBJ1-1; D uncertain. The CDR3 is 14 amino acids. Germline V CDR1 and CDR2: SEHNR, FQNEAQ (reference sequence). V gave up 4 bases and J gave up 2 bases, with 11 bases separating them. CDR3 DNA: TGTGCCAGCAGCTCGGACTGGCCAAACACTGAAGCTTTCTTT. Translating it yields CASSSDWPNTEAFF. The full variable domain, rest sourced from reference TRBV7-9 and TRBJ1-1, is DTGVSQNPRHKITKRGQNVTFRCDPISEHNRLYWYRQTLGQGPEFLTYFQNEAQLEKSRLLSDRFSAERPKGSFSTLEIQRTEQGDSAMYLCASSSDWPNTEAFFGQGTRLTVV.

The chain links TRBV7-9 to TRBJ2-5, with D possibly matching TRBD2 (6 bases). Germline V lookup: CDR1 SEHNR, CDR2 FQNEAQ (reference sequence). Trimming stripped 2 bases from V and 5 bases from J, with 12 bases between. This CDR3 comprises 14 residues. The CDR3 nucleotides read TGTGCCAGCAGCTTATGGGCTAGCGAGGAGACCCAGTACTTC. Translating it yields CASSLWASEETQYF.

The CDR3 here is CAARGSGANVLTF. CDR3 DNA sequence: TGTGCCGCAAGAGGGTCTGGGGCCAACGTCCTGACTTTC. The gene calls are TRBV19 and TRBJ2-6; TRBD2 might be the D (5 bases). This CDR3 contains 13 residues. Germline lookup yields CDR1 LNHDA and CDR2 SQIVND (reference sequence). The V end was cut by 11 bases, the J end by 1 base, with 9 bases between. Full variable domain (outside the CDR3, taken from reference TRBV19 and TRBJ2-6): DGGITQSPKYLFRKEGQNVTLSCEQNLNHDAMYWYRQDPGQGLRLIYYSQIVNDFQKGDIAEGYSVSREKKESFPLTVTSAQKNPTAFYLCAARGSGANVLTFGAGSRLTVL.

In its sample, this clonotype was seen many times. This chain links TRBV28 with TRBJ1-5; TRBD1 matches at 9 bases. Germline-derived CDR1 and CDR2 are MDHEN and SYDVKM. CDR3 size: 14 residues. J lost 5 bases, V lost 3 bases, and 2 bases had no gene match. CDR3 loop: CASSFTGGDQPQHF. CDR3 sequence (DNA): TGTGCCAGCAGTTTCACAGGGGGCGATCAGCCCCAGCATTTT.